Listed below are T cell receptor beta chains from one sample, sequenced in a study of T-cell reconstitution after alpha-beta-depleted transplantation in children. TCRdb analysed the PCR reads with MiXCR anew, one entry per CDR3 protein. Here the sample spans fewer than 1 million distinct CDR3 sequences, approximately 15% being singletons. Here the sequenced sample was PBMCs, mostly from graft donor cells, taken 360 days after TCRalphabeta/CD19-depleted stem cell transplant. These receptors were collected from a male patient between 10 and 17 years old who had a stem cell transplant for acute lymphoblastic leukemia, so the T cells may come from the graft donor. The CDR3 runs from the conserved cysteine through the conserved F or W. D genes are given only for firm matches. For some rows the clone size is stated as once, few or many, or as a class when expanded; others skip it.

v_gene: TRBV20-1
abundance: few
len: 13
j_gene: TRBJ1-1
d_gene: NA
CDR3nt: TGCAGTGCTGGTGACAGGACGAACACTGAAGCTTTCTTT
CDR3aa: CSAGDRTNTEAFF

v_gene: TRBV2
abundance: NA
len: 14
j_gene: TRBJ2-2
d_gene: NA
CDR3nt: TGTGCCAGCAGTGCGGTCGGGAGCACCGGGGAGCTGTTTTTT
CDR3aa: CASSAVGSTGELFF

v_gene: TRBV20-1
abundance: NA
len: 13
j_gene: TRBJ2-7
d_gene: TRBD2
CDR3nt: TGCAGTGCAGGGACTAGAATAACCTACGAGCAGTACTTC
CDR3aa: CSAGTRITYEQYF

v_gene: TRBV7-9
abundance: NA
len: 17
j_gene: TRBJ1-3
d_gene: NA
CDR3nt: TGTGCCAGCAGCTTCCCCCCAGGACACCTCTCTGGAAACACCATATATTTT
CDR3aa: CASSFPPGHLSGNTIYF

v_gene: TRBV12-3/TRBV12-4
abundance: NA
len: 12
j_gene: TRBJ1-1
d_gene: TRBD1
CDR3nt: TGTGCCAGCAGTCAGGGGGCCCTAGAAGCTTTCTTT
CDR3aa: CASSQGALEAFF

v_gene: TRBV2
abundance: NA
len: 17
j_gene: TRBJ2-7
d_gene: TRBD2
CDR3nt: TGTGCCATCTGGGGCAGGACTAGCGGATTAATTTTATACGAGCAGTACTTC
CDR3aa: CAIWGRTSGLILYEQYF

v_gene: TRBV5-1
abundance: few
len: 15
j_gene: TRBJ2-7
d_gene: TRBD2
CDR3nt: TGCGCCAGCAGCTTGAGAGCGGGAGGGCTCAACGGGCAGTACTTC
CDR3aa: CASSLRAGGLNGQYF

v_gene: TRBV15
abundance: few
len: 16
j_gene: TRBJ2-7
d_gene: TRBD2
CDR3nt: TGTGCCACCAGCAGAGAAATAGCGGGAGTTACCTACGAGCAGTACTTC
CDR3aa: CATSREIAGVTYEQYF

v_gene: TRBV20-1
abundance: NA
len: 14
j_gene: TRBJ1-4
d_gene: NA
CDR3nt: TGCAGTGCTAATAACGGCCTTTCCAATGAAAAACTGTTTTTT
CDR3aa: CSANNGLSNEKLFF

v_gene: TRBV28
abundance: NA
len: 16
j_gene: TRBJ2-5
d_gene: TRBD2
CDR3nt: TGTGCCAGCAGTTTACGGCTAGCGGGAGTGAGGGAGACCCAGTACTTC
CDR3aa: CASSLRLAGVRETQYF

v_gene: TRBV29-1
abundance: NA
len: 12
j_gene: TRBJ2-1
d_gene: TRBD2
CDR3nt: TGCAGCGCCCTAGCGGGGTACAATGAGCAGTTCTTC
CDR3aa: CSALAGYNEQFF

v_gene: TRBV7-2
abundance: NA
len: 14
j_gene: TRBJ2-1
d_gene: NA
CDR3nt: TGTGCCAGCAGCTTAGAAAATTTTGGGAATGAGCAGTTCTTC
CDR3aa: CASSLENFGNEQFF

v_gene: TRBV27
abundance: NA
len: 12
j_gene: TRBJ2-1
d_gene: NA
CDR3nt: TGTGCCAGCAGTTTATCAGGTGTTGAGCAGTTCTTC
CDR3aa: CASSLSGVEQFF

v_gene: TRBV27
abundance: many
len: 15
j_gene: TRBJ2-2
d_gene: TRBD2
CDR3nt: TGTGCCAGCAGTTTGTGGTCACTAGCGGTCGGGGAGCTGTTTTTT
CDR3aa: CASSLWSLAVGELFF

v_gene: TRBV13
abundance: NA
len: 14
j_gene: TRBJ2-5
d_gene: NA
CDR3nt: TGTGCCAGCAGCTCGTTCGGAGTGACAGAGACCCAGTACTTC
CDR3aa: CASSSFGVTETQYF

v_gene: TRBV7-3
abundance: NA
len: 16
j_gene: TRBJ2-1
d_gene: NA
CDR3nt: TGTGCCAGCAGCTTAGAAAAAGTGGTCAGCGGTCGTGAGCAGTTCTTC
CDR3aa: CASSLEKVVSGREQFF

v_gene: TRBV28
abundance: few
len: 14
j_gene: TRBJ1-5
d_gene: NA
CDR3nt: TGTGCCAGCAGCGTGGTTGGCGACAATCAGCCCCAGCATTTT
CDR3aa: CASSVVGDNQPQHF

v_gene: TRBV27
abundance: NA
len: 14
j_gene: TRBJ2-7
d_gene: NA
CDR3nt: TGTGCCAGCTCGTTTTACCGAGGTACCTACGAGCAGTACTTC
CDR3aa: CASSFYRGTYEQYF

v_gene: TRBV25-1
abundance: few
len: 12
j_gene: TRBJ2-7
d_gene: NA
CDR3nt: TGTGCCAGCAGACAGAACTCCTACGAGCAGTACTTC
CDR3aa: CASRQNSYEQYF

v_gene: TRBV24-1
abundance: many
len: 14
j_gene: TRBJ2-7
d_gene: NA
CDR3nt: TGTGCCACCAGTGATATTGGAACTAACTACGAGCAGTACTTC
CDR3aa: CATSDIGTNYEQYF

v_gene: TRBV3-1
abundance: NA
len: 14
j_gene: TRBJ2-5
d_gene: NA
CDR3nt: TGTGCCAGCAGCCAAGAATGGGCCCAAGAGACCCAGTACTTC
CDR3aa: CASSQEWAQETQYF

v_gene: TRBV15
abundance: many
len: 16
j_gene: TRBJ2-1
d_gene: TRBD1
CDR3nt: TGTGCCACCAGCAGTGTTAGCGGGACAGGGGGATTTGAGCAGTTCTTC
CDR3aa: CATSSVSGTGGFEQFF

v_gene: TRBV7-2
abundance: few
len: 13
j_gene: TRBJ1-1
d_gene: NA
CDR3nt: TGTGCCAGCACCTGGAGGGCGCGGACTGAAGCTTTCTTT
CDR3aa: CASTWRARTEAFF

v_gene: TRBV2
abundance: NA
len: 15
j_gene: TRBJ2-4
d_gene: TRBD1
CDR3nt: TGTGCCAGCAGTGCCTCGACAGGGGGCGCGAGCATTCAGTACTTC
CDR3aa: CASSASTGGASIQYF

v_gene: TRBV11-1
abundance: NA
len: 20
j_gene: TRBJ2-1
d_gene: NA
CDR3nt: TGTGCCAGCAGCTTAAAAGGGACGGCAGGTCGACCATCCTCCTACAATGAGCAGTTCTTC
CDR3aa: CASSLKGTAGRPSSYNEQFF

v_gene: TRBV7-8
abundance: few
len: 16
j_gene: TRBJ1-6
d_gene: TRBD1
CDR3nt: TGTGCCAGCAGCCTATATTCGGGACAGTATAATTCACCCCTCCACTTT
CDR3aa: CASSLYSGQYNSPLHF

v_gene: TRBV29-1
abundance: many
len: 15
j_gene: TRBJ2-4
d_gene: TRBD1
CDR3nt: TGCAGCGCAGGGACAGCCGACTTAGCCAAAAACATTCAGTACTTC
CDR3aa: CSAGTADLAKNIQYF

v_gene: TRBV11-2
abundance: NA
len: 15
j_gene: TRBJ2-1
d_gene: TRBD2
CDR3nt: TGTGCCAGCAGCTTTAGCGGGATCACCTACAATGAGCAGTTCTTC
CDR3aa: CASSFSGITYNEQFF

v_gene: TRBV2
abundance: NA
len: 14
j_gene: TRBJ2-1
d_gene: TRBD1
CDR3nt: TGTGCCAGCATGGCGGGACAGGGGGCCCATGAGCAGTTCTTC
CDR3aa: CASMAGQGAHEQFF

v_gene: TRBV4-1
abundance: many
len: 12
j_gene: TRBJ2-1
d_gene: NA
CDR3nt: TGCGCCAGCAGCCAGACCGACAATGAGCAGTTCTTC
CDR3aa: CASSQTDNEQFF

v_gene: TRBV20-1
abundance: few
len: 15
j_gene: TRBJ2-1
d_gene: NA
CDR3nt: TGCAGTGCAAAGATGATGTACCGATCCTACAATGAGCAGTTCTTC
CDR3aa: CSAKMMYRSYNEQFF